This T cell receptor beta chain was documented in a study of T cells in women clearing cervical HPV infection. About the study: Cases: HPV16-related CIN3 or worse on histology, 2 invasive cancers.

As for this clone: Its target is not known. The read ends 3 residues shy of where the CDR3 ends; the end is completed using the germline J gene.

After removal of 6 bases from V and 3 bases from J, the junction contained 4 bases not matched to a gene. This CDR3 contains 13 residues. Per germline, CDR1 DFQATT and CDR2 SNEGSKA (reference sequence). Study results and limitations: CIN3+ cases had significantly higher TCR repertoire richness than controls, but evenness did not differ.

Produced via immunoSEQ multiplex PCR; TCRdb's table is partial and in-frame only. The sample has about 20,000 clones. The sequence derives from a woman between 18 and 70 years old with a cervical HPV16 infection that either progressed to CIN3+ or cleared (not recorded which). The sequenced material came from blood buffy coat. The chain links TRBV20-1 to TRBJ2-7, with 11 bases identical to TRBD2. The covered CDR3 bases are TGCAGTGCCCGGGGGACTAGCGGCTACGAG. Amino acid sequence: CSARGTSGYE. The CDR3 reads in full as CSARGTSGYEQYF.